This T cell receptor beta chain was recorded in a study of cytomegalovirus exposure and HLA in healthy donors. PCR used 60 Vbeta primers and 13 Jbeta primers. Measured with immunoSEQ multiplex PCR; TCRdb has only the in-frame clones, and not every one. The repertoire consists of about 190,000 clones, with around 80% occurring once and the leading ten covering 6.3%. Germline V gives CDR1 LNHDA, CDR2 SQIVND (reference sequence). The junction had 4 bases not matched to a gene; V was cut back by 5 bases and J by 3 bases. The CDR3 sequence is 15 residues long. The receptor was derived from a man aged 35-49 years in good health and CMV-seropositive. This chain uses TRBV19 with TRBJ2-6; 7 bases map to TRBD1. The material sequenced was PBMCs. CDR3 amino acids: CASSSQGYGANVLTF. CDR3 sequence (DNA): TGTGCCAGTAGTTCACAGGGGTATGGGGCCAACGTCCTGACTTTC.